These 28 T cell receptor beta chains came from one sample sequenced in a study of blood T cell repertoires in COVID-19. Data came from immunoSEQ multiplex PCR; TCRdb stores just in-frame clones and leaves some out. Altogether 250,000 to 300,000 clones are present, under 95% being singletons, with the ten largest covering approximately 2.5%. The specimen sequenced was PBMCs or T cells enriched from blood (not recorded which). The origin of the receptors is a woman in her forties with acute COVID-19.

The chain joins TRBV6-5 to TRBJ1-5; maybe TRBD1 (6 bases). The CDR3 sequence is 14 residues long. With 5 bases removed from V and 3 bases from J, the gap between germline ends came to 11 bases. Germline-derived CDR1 and CDR2 are MNHEY and SVGAGI. Here the CDR3 reads CASSPGTTNQPQHF. Written as DNA, the CDR3 is TGTGCCAGCAGTCCCGGGACAACCAATCAGCCCCAGCATTTT.

The chain is built from TRBV5-4 and TRBJ2-1, with 11 nucleotides matching TRBD2. The germline CDR1 and CDR2 sequences are SGHNT and YYREEE (reference sequence). Trimming took 4 bases from V and 7 from J; bases not matched to a gene: 13. This CDR3 region has 17 residues. This CDR3 reads CASSEGITTSGVNEQFF. CDR3 in DNA: TGTGCCAGCAGCGAAGGGATTACGACTAGCGGGGTGAATGAGCAGTTCTTC.

The rearrangement joins TRBV5-1 to TRBJ2-3; 13 bases are shared with TRBD2. Losses at the gene ends were 3 bases for V and 5 bases for J; bases not matched to a gene: 0. The CDR3 sequence is 14 residues long. The germline CDR1 and CDR2 sequences are SGHRS and YFSETQ. The CDR3 nucleotides are TGCGCCAGCAGCTGGACTAGCGGGGGAGATACGCAGTATTTT. It encodes CASSWTSGGDTQYF.

The chain carries TRBV7-2 and TRBJ2-6; the D gene is possibly TRBD2 (6 bases). Germline V gene data show CDR1 as SGHTA and CDR2 as FQGNSA. This CDR3 contains 17 residues. Trimming left V 8 bases short and J 0 bases short, with 17 bases between. The CDR3 loop is CASYNGGTPSGANVLTF. The DNA of the CDR3 is TGTGCCAGCTACAATGGGGGGACTCCCTCTGGGGCCAACGTCCTGACTTTC.

The chain carries TRBV28 and TRBJ2-5; D is unclear. Germline values: CDR1 MDHEN, CDR2 SYDVKM. Trimming shortened V by 5 bases and J by 4 bases, and 11 bases separated the two germline ends. This CDR3 is built from 13 residues. CDR3 coding DNA: TGTGCCAGCAGTCCGACACCCCCAGAGACCCAGTACTTC. Amino acids: CASSPTPPETQYF. The full variable domain, completed using reference TRBV28 and TRBJ2-5, is DVKVTQSSRYLVKRTGEKVFLECVQDMDHENMFWYRQDPGLGLRLIYFSYDVKMKEKGDIPEGYSVSREKKERFSLILESASTNQTSMYLCASSPTPPETQYFGPGTRLLVL.

This chain links TRBV24-1 with TRBJ1-1, with D hard to call. Germline CDR1 is KGHDR and CDR2 is SFDVKD. The CDR3 covers 14 residues. Deletions cut 2 bases from V and 1 base from J, with 7 bases between. CDR3 region: CATSDSGRNTEAFF. The DNA of the CDR3 is TGTGCCACCAGTGATTCCGGGAGGAACACTGAAGCTTTCTTT.

The chain is built from TRBV28 and TRBJ2-7; 7 bases fit TRBD1. The germline V gene has CDR1 MDHEN and CDR2 SYDVKM. The CDR3 runs to 15 residues. The ends lost 10 bases at V and 2 bases at J; junction bases unmatched: 14. The CDR3 is CATANRGGEPYEQYF. CDR3 in DNA: TGTGCCACCGCAAACAGGGGCGGCGAGCCCTACGAGCAGTACTTC.

This clone was seen only once. The chain recombines TRBV3-1 (or the pseudogene TRBV3-2) with TRBJ2-1; a weak D match, TRBD1 (5 bases). Germline V CDR1 and CDR2: LGHDT, YNNKEL (reference sequence). The CDR3 has 13 amino acids. V shed 5 bases and J shed 3 bases, with 8 bases lying between them. The CDR3 loop reads CASSDGHYNEQFF. In nucleotides, the CDR3 is TGTGCCAGCAGCGACGGACACTACAATGAGCAGTTCTTC.

This clone showed up just once. The rearrangement joins TRBV5-4 to TRBJ2-5, with TRBD2 matching over 12 bases. This CDR3 spans 16 amino acids. V gave up 4 bases and J gave up 5 bases; unmatched junction bases: 9. Germline V gene lookup returns CDR1 SGHNT and CDR2 YYREEE (reference sequence). Written as DNA, the CDR3 is TGTGCCAGCAGCCATAAACTAGCGGGAGGTGGGGAGACCCAGTACTTC. Its protein is CASSHKLAGGGETQYF.

The V and J genes are TRBV28 and TRBJ2-3; no definite D call. V shed 5 bases and J shed 4 bases, with 7 bases lying between them. The CDR3 is 12 amino acids. Germline V CDR1 and CDR2: MDHEN, SYDVKM. CDR3 loop: CASSNPADTQYF. The CDR3 bases are TGTGCCAGCAGTAACCCGGCAGATACGCAGTATTTT.

The chain combines TRBV19 with TRBJ1-2, with D hard to call. The CDR3 consists of 15 residues. Trimming shortened V by 6 bases and J by 3 bases, and 17 bases separated the two germline ends. CDR1 and CDR2 from the germline V gene are LNHDA and SQIVND (reference sequence). CDR3 loop: CASSSIVWADYGYTF. CDR3 DNA sequence: TGTGCCAGTAGCTCAATCGTTTGGGCCGACTATGGCTACACCTTC.

The V call is TRBV30, the J call TRBJ1-6, with D maybe TRBD1 (5 bases). The CDR3 extends over 13 amino acids. With 5 bases removed from V and 7 bases from J, the gap between germline ends came to 12 bases. Per the germline V gene, CDR1 is GTSNPN and CDR2 is SVGIG (reference sequence). The CDR3 region is CAWAGMGNSPLHF. The DNA for the CDR3 is TGTGCCTGGGCAGGGATGGGCAATTCACCCCTCCACTTT.

In DNA form, the CDR3 reads TGTGCCAGCTCCTTGGGACAGGGGAGCATGAACACTGAAGCTTTCTTT. Amino acid sequence: CASSLGQGSMNTEAFF. The V call is TRBV18, the J call TRBJ1-1; TRBD1 aligns across 10 bases. The ends lost 6 bases at V and 0 bases at J; junction bases unmatched: 7. The CDR3 has 16 amino acids. Germline V gene sequence: CDR1 KGHSH, CDR2 LQKENI.

The rearrangement uses TRBV2 and TRBJ1-1; 7 bases align to TRBD1. Germline lookup yields CDR1 SNHLY and CDR2 FYNNEI. There are 15 residues in the CDR3. V was pared by 4 bases and J by 4 bases, with 9 bases of the junction left unmatched. The CDR3 region is CASSVAGGRLTEAFF. In DNA, the CDR3 is TGTGCCAGCAGTGTTGCAGGGGGGCGTCTCACTGAAGCTTTCTTT.

The chain uses TRBV6-5 and TRBJ2-3; D is possibly TRBD2 (5 bases). From germline, CDR1 is MNHEY and CDR2 SVGAGI. There are 12 residues in the CDR3. V was pared by 6 bases and J by 1 base, with 5 bases between. The CDR3 region has the DNA TGTGCCAGCAGCGGGGGCACAGATACGCAGTATTTT. Its protein product is CASSGGTDTQYF.

The chain has TRBV4-1 and TRBJ2-1, with D perhaps TRBD2 (6 bases). Between the trimmed V and J ends, which lost 1 base and 13 bases, there was a span of 23 bases. The CDR3 length is 16 residues. CDR1 and CDR2 (germline): MGHRA, YSYEKL. The DNA of the CDR3 is TGCGCCAGCAGCCAAGCGTCCCCGGGACTGATGAGTGAACAGTTCTTC. This translates into CASSQASPGLMSEQFF.

The V gene is TRBV6-2 or TRBV6-3, the J gene TRBJ2-7, with 9 positions matching TRBD2. Unmatched junction bases numbered 1, after V lost 2 bases and J lost 2 bases. From germline, CDR1 is MNHEY and CDR2 SVGEGT. CDR3 length equals 14 residues. CDR3 sequence: CASSYAGGPYEQYF. CDR3 in DNA: TGTGCCAGCAGTTACGCGGGAGGGCCCTACGAGCAGTACTTC.

This sequence joins TRBV7-2 and TRBJ1-1; D is ambiguous. Trimming removed 5 bases at V and 0 bases at J, with 10 bases between. CDR3 length: 14 residues. Germline V CDR1 and CDR2: SGHTA, FQGNSA. CDR3 residues: CASSPSTLNTEAFF. Written as DNA, the CDR3 is TGTGCCAGCAGCCCTAGTACCCTGAACACTGAAGCTTTCTTT.

V usage is TRBV7-2 and J usage is TRBJ2-3; 13 nucleotides agree with TRBD2. V shed 5 bases, J shed 2 bases, and the junction held 4 bases outside the gene matches. Germline assignment: CDR1 SGHTA and CDR2 FQGNSA. This CDR3 is built from 16 residues. In DNA, the CDR3 is TGTGCCAGCAGCCCAGGGACTAGCGGGGTCACAGATACGCAGTATTTT. As protein: CASSPGTSGVTDTQYF.

The chain combines TRBV4-1 with TRBJ1-1; 8 bases are a match to TRBD1. This CDR3 region has 13 residues. The trim removed 1 base at V and 14 bases at J, leaving 9 bases unmatched. Germline CDR1 MGHRA, CDR2 YSYEKL. The CDR3 DNA reads as TGCGCCAGCAGCCAAGTTCGGGGGACAGGCATCTTCTTT. It encodes CASSQVRGTGIFF.

The chain couples TRBV7-3 to TRBJ2-3; 7 bases line up with TRBD2. The germline gives CDR1 SGHTA, CDR2 FQGTGA. The length of the CDR3 is 15 residues. V shed 5 bases and J 1 base; nucleotides not matched to a gene: 6. Here the CDR3 reads CASSSSGVRTDTQYF. In DNA, the CDR3 is TGTGCCAGCAGCAGCAGCGGGGTACGCACAGATACGCAGTATTTT.

The V gene is TRBV6-1, the J gene TRBJ1-6; possible D gene TRBD1, 6 bases. V was pared by 1 base and J by 10 bases, with 14 bases between. Germline V gene lookup returns CDR1 MNHNS and CDR2 SASEGT. CDR3 size: 15 residues. CDR3 protein: CASSEVSRGSSPLHF. In nucleotides, the CDR3 is TGTGCCAGCAGTGAAGTGTCCAGGGGAAGCTCACCCCTCCACTTT.

The V gene is TRBV7-6, the J gene TRBJ2-3; D ambiguous. CDR3 length: 13 amino acids. V shed 3 bases and J shed 4 bases, with 8 bases lying between them. The V gene's germline CDR1 is SGHVS and CDR2 FNYEAQ. CDR3 in amino acids: CASSFSPSDTQYF. The CDR3 DNA follows: TGTGCCAGCAGCTTTAGCCCATCAGATACGCAGTATTTT.

The V call is TRBV30, the J call TRBJ2-7; tentative D call: TRBD1 (5 bases). CDR1 GTSNPN and CDR2 SVGIG come from the germline V gene (reference sequence). V gave up 1 base and J gave up 3 bases, with 16 bases separating them. The CDR3 sequence is 15 residues long. The CDR3 loop is CAWSDPGRVFYEQYF. Written as DNA, the CDR3 is TGTGCCTGGAGTGACCCGGGCAGGGTATTCTACGAGCAGTACTTC. Full variable domain (outside the CDR3, taken from reference TRBV30 and TRBJ2-7): SQTIHQWPATLVQPVGSPLSLECTVEGTSNPNLYWYRQAAGRGLQLLFYSVGIGQISSEVPQNLSASRPQDRQFILSSKKLLLSDSGFYLCAWSDPGRVFYEQYFGPGTRLTVT.

The chain couples TRBV9 to TRBJ2-3, with 7 positions matching TRBD2. V lost 0 bases, J lost 5 bases, and 9 bases stayed unmatched. The CDR3 consists of 16 residues. The germline CDR1 and CDR2 sequences are SGDLS and YYNGEE. CDR3: CASSVEAQGGIDTQYF. Written as DNA, the CDR3 is TGTGCCAGCAGCGTAGAAGCTCAGGGAGGGATAGATACGCAGTATTTT.

About this clone: Other DNA sequences within the sample encode an identical CDR3. This chain joins TRBV25-1 and TRBJ1-1; D is possibly TRBD1 (5 bases). Germline loops: CDR1 MGHDK, CDR2 SYGVNS. The CDR3 totals 15 residues. V was clipped by 8 bases and J by 1 base, with 17 bases between them. DNA for the CDR3: TGTGCCAGCTCTCCGAGGCAGGGAGGGAACACTGAAGCTTTCTTT. It codes for CASSPRQGGNTEAFF.

This clone was picked up one time. This chain connects TRBV18 to TRBJ1-2, with TRBD1 matching 8 bases. V lost 4 bases to trimming and J lost 1 base; unmatched junction nucleotides: 5. Germline V lookup: CDR1 KGHSH, CDR2 LQKENI. The CDR3 has 15 residues. Written as DNA, the CDR3 is TGTGCCAGCTCACTGCCGACAGGGGTTAACTATGGCTACACCTTC. Translation gives CASSLPTGVNYGYTF.

The genes are TRBV28 and TRBJ2-7; D perhaps matches TRBD1 (6 bases). CDR3 length: 13 amino acids. The V end was cut by 2 bases, the J end by 4 bases, with 9 bases between. Germline V gives CDR1 MDHEN, CDR2 SYDVKM. Here the CDR3 reads CASSLGQPYEQYF. The CDR3 DNA reads TGTGCCAGCAGTTTAGGACAGCCGTACGAGCAGTACTTC.